The source of this T cell receptor (beta chain) is a study of identical twins. V lost 6 bases and J lost 1, with 6 bases in between. The CDR3 has 12 residues. CDR1 and CDR2 (germline): DFQATT, SNEGSKA (reference sequence). This clonotype was counted at least ten times. What it binds is not known. From the 5' RACE reads, TCRdb called clonotypes with MiXCR, one entry per CDR3 protein. The sample holds about 700,000 distinct CDR3 sequences, roughly 6% seen once. Study outcomes and limitations: Models, which agreed with sharing between unrelated individuals, nonetheless underestimated the out-of-frame TCR alpha sharing seen in monozygotic twins.

Source material: naive T cells sorted from blood. This chain joins TRBV20-1 and TRBJ2-2; D is unresolved. The clonotype originates from a young man in good health. The CDR3 loop is CSAAENTGELFF. CDR3 coding DNA: TGCAGTGCGGCGGAGAACACCGGGGAGCTGTTTTTT.